This TCR beta chain comes out of a study of blood T cell repertoires in COVID-19. As for the study in general: Nucleic acid was either cDNA or gDNA, and it came from T cells, B-cell-depleted T cells, or PBMCs.

The V segment lost 3 bases and the J segment 1 base; nucleotides outside the gene matches: 5. Germline V gene sequence: CDR1 LGHNA, CDR2 YNFKEQ. This CDR3 contains 15 residues. Authors' methods: Estimated nucleated cell counts came from reference gene primer amplification. Libraries were prepared by immunoSEQ multiplex PCR; TCRdb keeps only in-frame clonotypes and omits some of them. V, J and clone size are taken as reported in that table, and D and trimming were inferred from the DNA itself. The sample consists of some 16,000 clones, 81% of them appearing once. The rearrangement uses TRBV4-2 and TRBJ2-5, with 7 bases aligning to TRBD1. The receptor comes from a man between 60 and 75 years old with acute or convalescent COVID-19. The sequenced sample was peripheral blood. DNA for the CDR3: TGTGCCAGCAGCCAGACAGGGACCATCCAAGAGACCCAGTACTTC. Translating it yields CASSQTGTIQETQYF.